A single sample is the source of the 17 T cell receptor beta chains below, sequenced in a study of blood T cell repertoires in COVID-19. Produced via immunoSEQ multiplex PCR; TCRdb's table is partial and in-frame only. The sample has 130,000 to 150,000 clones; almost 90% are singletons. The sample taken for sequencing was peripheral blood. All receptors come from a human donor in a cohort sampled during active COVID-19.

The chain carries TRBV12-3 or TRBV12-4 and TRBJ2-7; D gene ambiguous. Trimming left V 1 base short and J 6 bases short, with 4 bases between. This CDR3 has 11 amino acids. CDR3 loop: CASSLGPEQYF. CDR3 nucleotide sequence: TGTGCCAGCAGTTTAGGGCCCGAGCAGTACTTC.

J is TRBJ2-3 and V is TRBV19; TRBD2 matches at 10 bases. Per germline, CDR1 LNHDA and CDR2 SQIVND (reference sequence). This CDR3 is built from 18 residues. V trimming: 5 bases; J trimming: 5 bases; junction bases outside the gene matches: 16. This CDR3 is CASSGGKLAGTQRDTQYF. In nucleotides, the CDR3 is TGTGCCAGTAGTGGGGGTAAACTAGCGGGGACTCAGAGAGATACGCAGTATTTT.

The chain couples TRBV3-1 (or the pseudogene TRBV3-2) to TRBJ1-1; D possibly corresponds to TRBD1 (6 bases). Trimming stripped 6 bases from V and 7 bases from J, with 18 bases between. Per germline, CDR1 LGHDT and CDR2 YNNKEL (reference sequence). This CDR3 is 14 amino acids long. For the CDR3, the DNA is TGTGCCAGCAGGTATGTGCAGGGGACGGGTGAAGCTTTCTTT. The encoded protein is CASRYVQGTGEAFF.

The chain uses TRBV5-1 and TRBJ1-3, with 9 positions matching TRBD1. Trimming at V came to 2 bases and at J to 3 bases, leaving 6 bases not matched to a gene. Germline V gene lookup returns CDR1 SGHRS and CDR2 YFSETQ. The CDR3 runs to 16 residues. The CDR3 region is CASSLGTGLFGNTIYF. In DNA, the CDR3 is TGCGCCAGCAGCTTAGGGACAGGGCTTTTTGGAAACACCATATATTTT.

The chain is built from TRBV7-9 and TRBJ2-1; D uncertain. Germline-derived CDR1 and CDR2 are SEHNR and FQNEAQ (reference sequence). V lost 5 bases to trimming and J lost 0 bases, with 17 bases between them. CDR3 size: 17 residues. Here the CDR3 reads CASSPRMTKSSYNEQFF. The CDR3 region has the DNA TGTGCCAGCAGCCCAAGAATGACAAAGAGCTCCTACAATGAGCAGTTCTTC.

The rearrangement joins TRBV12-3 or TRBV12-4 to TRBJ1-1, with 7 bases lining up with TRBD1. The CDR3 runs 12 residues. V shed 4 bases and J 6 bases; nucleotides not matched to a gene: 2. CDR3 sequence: CASSSGTAEAFF. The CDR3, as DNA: TGTGCCAGCAGTTCGGGGACAGCTGAAGCTTTCTTT.

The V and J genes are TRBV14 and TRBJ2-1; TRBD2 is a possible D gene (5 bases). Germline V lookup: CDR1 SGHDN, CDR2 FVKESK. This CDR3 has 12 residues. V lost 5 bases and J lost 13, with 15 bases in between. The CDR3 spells CASSKLGQTQFF. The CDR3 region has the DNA TGTGCCAGCAGCAAACTAGGTCAAACCCAGTTCTTC. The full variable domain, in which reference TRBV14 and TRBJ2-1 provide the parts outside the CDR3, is EAGVTQFPSHSVIEKGQTVTLRCDPISGHDNLYWYRRVMGKEIKFLLHFVKESKQDESGMPNNRFLAERTGGTYSTLKVQPAELEDSGVYFCASSKLGQTQFFGPGTRLTVL.

The CDR3 reads CASSLEGGAGSGNTIYF. Here the CDR3 DNA reads TGCGCCAGCAGCTTAGAAGGGGGCGCAGGGTCTGGAAACACCATATATTTT. The V and J genes are TRBV5-1 and TRBJ1-3, with 7 bases lining up with TRBD1. V dropped 2 bases and J dropped 1; count of bases not matched to a gene: 9. The CDR3 covers 17 residues. The germline gives CDR1 SGHRS, CDR2 YFSETQ. The variable domain in full, with the rest retrieved from reference TRBV5-1 and TRBJ1-3, is KAGVTQTPRYLIKTRGQQVTLSCSPISGHRSVSWYQQTPGQGLQFLFEYFSETQRNKGNFPGRFSGRQFSNSRSEMNVSTLELGDSALYLCASSLEGGAGSGNTIYFGEGSWLTVV.

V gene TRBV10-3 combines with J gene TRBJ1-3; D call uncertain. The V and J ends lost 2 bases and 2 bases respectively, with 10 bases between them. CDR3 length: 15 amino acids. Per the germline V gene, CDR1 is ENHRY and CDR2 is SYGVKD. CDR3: CAISEGSGAGNTIYF. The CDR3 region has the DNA TGTGCCATCAGTGAGGGCAGCGGGGCTGGAAACACCATATATTTT.

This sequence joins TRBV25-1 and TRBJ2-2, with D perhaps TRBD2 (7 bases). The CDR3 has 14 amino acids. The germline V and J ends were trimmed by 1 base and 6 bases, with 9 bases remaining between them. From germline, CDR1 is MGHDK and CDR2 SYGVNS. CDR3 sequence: CASSELGGPGELFF. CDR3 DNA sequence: TGTGCCAGCAGTGAATTGGGGGGGCCCGGGGAGCTGTTTTTT.

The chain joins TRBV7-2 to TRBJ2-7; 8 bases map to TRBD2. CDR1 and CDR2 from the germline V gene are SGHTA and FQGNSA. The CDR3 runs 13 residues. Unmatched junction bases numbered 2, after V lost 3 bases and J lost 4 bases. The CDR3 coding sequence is TGTGCCAGCAGCTTGAGCGGGGGATACGAGCAGTACTTC. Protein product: CASSLSGGYEQYF. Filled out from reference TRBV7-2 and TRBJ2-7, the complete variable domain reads GAGVSQSPSNKVTEKGKDVELRCDPISGHTALYWYRQSLGQGLEFLIYFQGNSAPDKSGLPSDRFSAERTGGSVSTLTIQRTQQEDSAVYLCASSLSGGYEQYFGPGTRLTVT.

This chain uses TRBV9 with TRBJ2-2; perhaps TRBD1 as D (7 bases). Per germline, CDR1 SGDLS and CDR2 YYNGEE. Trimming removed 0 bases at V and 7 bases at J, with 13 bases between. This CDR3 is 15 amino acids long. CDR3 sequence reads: CASSVGGGGGGELFF. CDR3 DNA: TGTGCCAGCAGCGTAGGTGGAGGGGGCGGCGGGGAGCTGTTTTTT.

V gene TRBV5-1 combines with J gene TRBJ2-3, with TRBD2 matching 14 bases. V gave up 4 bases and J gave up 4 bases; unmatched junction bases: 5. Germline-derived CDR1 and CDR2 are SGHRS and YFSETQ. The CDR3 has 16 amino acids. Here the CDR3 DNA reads TGCGCCAGCAGCGGAGGGACTAGCGGGAGCCCAGATACGCAGTATTTT. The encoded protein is CASSGGTSGSPDTQYF.

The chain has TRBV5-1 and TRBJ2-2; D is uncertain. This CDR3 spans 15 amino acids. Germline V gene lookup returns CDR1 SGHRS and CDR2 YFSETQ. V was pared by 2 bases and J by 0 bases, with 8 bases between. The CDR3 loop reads CASSFAEPNTGELFF. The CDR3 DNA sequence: TGCGCCAGCAGCTTCGCGGAGCCGAACACCGGGGAGCTGTTTTTT.

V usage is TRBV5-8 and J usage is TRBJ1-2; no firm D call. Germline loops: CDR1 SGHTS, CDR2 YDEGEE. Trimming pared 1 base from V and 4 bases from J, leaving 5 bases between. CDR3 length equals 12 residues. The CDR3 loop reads CASSLTAYGYTF. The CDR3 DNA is TGTGCCAGCAGCTTGACAGCCTATGGCTACACCTTC. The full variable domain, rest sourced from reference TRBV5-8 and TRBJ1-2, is EAGVTQSPTHLIKTRGQQATLRCSPISGHTSVYWYQQALGLGLQFLLWYDEGEERNRGNFPPRFSGRQFPNYSSELNVNALELEDSALYLCASSLTAYGYTFGSGTRLTVV.

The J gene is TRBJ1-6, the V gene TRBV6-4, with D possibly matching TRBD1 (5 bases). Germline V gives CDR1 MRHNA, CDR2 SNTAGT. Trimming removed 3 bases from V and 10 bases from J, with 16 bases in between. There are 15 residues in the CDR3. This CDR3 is CASSEFGGSGSPLHF. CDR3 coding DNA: TGTGCCAGCAGTGAATTTGGGGGTAGCGGCTCACCCCTCCACTTT.

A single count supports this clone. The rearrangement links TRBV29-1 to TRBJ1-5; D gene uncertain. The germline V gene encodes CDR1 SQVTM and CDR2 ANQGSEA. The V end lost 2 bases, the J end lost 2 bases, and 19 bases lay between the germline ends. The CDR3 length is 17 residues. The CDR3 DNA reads TGCAGCGTTGAAACCCCTAAGCGGCAGAAGGGCAATCAGCCCCAGCATTTT. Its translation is CSVETPKRQKGNQPQHF.